This TCR beta chain was found in a study of cytotoxic CD8 clonotypes in ibrutinib-treated CLL. Study overall: Included were roughly ten relapsed/refractory and about 15 treatment-naive patients, of whom around 17 were IGHV unmutated. After a median around 11 months on treatment (6 to 36), response samples were drawn.

Frozen PBMC stocks contributed approximately 1.9 micrograms of genomic DNA to the TCR beta libraries. A note on this clone: Its antigen is as yet unknown.

From germline, CDR1 is SGDLS and CDR2 YYNGEE. Trimming removed 1 base from V and 7 bases from J, with 18 bases in between. This CDR3 is built from 17 residues. General observations from the study: Public clonotypes, rarely seen, contracted or held steady on treatment.

Libraries were prepared by immunoSEQ multiplex PCR; TCRdb keeps only in-frame clonotypes and omits some of them. The data contain over 75,000 clones, around 73% of them singletons. This receptor was taken from a human donor with chronic lymphocytic leukemia. The rearrangement links TRBV9 to TRBJ1-6; tentative D call: TRBD1 (5 bases). Specimen: PBMCs, collected after 12 months of ibrutinib treatment. In DNA, the CDR3 is TGTGCCAGCAGCGTAAGATCTGGGGGGGTACAGAATTCACCCCTCCACTTT. It codes for CASSVRSGGVQNSPLHF.